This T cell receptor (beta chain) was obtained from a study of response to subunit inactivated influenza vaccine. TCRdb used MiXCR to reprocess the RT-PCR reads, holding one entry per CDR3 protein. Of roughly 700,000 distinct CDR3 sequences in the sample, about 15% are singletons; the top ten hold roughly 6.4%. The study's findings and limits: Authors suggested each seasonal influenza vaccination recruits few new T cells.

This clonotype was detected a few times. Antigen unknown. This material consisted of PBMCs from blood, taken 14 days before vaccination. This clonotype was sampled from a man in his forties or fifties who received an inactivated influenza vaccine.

The CDR3 is CASSPLAGSGNEQFF. CDR3 in DNA: TGTGCCAGCTCACCACTAGCGGGTTCGGGAAATGAGCAGTTCTTC. The rearrangement uses TRBV18 and TRBJ2-1; 7 nucleotides agree with TRBD2. The ends lost 1 base at V and 7 bases at J; junction bases unmatched: 7. CDR3 size: 15 residues. CDR1 KGHSH and CDR2 LQKENI come from the germline V gene.